Below are 30 T cell receptor beta chains sequenced from a single sample in a study of shared clonotypes between healthy human individuals. Measured with immunoSEQ multiplex PCR; TCRdb has only the in-frame clones, and not every one. This sample yields 2 million to 2.5 million clones, of which roughly 92% are seen a single time; around 0.38% belongs to the top ten. Sequenced sample: naive CD4+ T cells from PBMCs. Sample subset: CD45RA+ positively selected. All receptors come from a young man in good health. Some clones in this sample may be carry-over from other donors' samples.

The chain couples TRBV14 to TRBJ1-2; 7 bases map to TRBD1. Looked up from germline, CDR1 is SGHDN and CDR2 is FVKESK. Unmatched junction bases numbered 17, after V lost 4 bases and J lost 6 bases. CDR3 size: 17 residues. The CDR3 sequence is CASSRFLFTTGSHGYTF. CDR3 nucleotides: TGTGCCAGCAGCCGCTTCCTCTTTACGACAGGGTCCCATGGCTACACCTTC.

This clone was seen just once. This chain connects TRBV28 to TRBJ1-5, with no clear D. Between the trimmed V and J ends, which lost 3 bases and 7 bases, there was a span of 13 bases. This CDR3 has 14 amino acids. Germline values: CDR1 MDHEN, CDR2 SYDVKM. The chain's CDR3 is CASSFRATLQPQHF. In nucleotides, the CDR3 is TGTGCCAGCAGTTTCCGTGCGACACTCCAGCCCCAGCATTTT. The full variable domain, rest sourced from reference TRBV28 and TRBJ1-5, is DVKVTQSSRYLVKRTGEKVFLECVQDMDHENMFWYRQDPGLGLRLIYFSYDVKMKEKGDIPEGYSVSREKKERFSLILESASTNQTSMYLCASSFRATLQPQHFGDGTRLSIL.

The J gene is TRBJ2-1, the V gene TRBV25-1; TRBD2 matches at 10 bases. With V trimmed by 2 bases and J by 12 bases, 16 bases remained unmatched. The CDR3 loop spans 17 amino acids. In germline, CDR1 is MGHDK, CDR2 SYGVNS. CDR3 nucleotides: TGTGCCAGCAGTGAAGGATGGGGGCTAGCGGGGGAGGGGCGGCAGTTCTTC. It translates to CASSEGWGLAGEGRQFF.

The chain joins TRBV19 to TRBJ2-7; 7 bases align to TRBD1. V gave up 5 bases and J gave up 3 bases; unmatched junction bases: 10. The CDR3 has 15 residues. Germline V gene sequence: CDR1 LNHDA, CDR2 SQIVND (reference sequence). The CDR3 DNA is TGTGCCAGTAGTGATAGACAGGGATCACACTACGAGCAGTACTTC. This encodes CASSDRQGSHYEQYF.

The chain joins TRBV27 to TRBJ1-4; D is undetermined. The V gene lost 0 bases and the J gene lost 3 bases, with 8 bases spanning the gap. This CDR3 comprises 15 residues. CDR1 is MNHEY, CDR2 SMNVEV, per germline (reference sequence). Written as DNA, the CDR3 is TGTGCCAGCAGTTTATCGGGTGGGCCTAATGAAAAACTGTTTTTT. Translated, it gives CASSLSGGPNEKLFF.

The chain uses TRBV6-4 and TRBJ1-1, with D maybe TRBD1 (5 bases). CDR3 length equals 15 residues. V lost 6 bases to trimming and J lost 0 bases, with 14 bases between them. The germline V gene encodes CDR1 MRHNA and CDR2 SNTAGT. The CDR3 spells CASSLEGGVNTEAFF. DNA for the CDR3: TGTGCCAGCAGCCTGGAGGGAGGGGTGAACACTGAAGCTTTCTTT.

Remarks on this clone: Other DNA variants within this sample encode the same CDR3. Here the CDR3 DNA reads TGCAGCGTTGGGGGGATGAACACCGGGGAGCTGTTTTTT. This codes for CSVGGMNTGELFF. This chain joins TRBV29-1 and TRBJ2-2; possibly TRBD1 or TRBD2 for D (5 bases each). CDR3 length: 13 residues. The germline V and J ends were trimmed by 4 bases and 1 base, with 7 bases remaining between them. CDR1 and CDR2 from the germline V gene are SQVTM and ANQGSEA.

In the case of this clone: The junction shows a germline mismatch at one end, possibly a read error. The chain joins TRBV27 to TRBJ2-7; D unclear. The CDR3 spans 12 residues. In germline, CDR1 is MNHEY, CDR2 SMNVEV (reference sequence). In DNA, the CDR3 is TGTGCCAGCGGGTATACAACCCTCAAGATGGACTTC. Translated, it gives CASGYTTLKMDF.

The genes are TRBV6-6 and TRBJ2-7; maybe TRBD2 (7 bases). The germline gives CDR1 MNHNY, CDR2 SVGAGI (reference sequence). Trimming shortened V by 2 bases and J by 5 bases, and 16 bases separated the two germline ends. The CDR3 covers 15 residues. The CDR3: CASSYPMRGGDEQYF. The CDR3 DNA is TGTGCCAGCAGTTACCCGATGAGGGGGGGCGACGAGCAGTACTTC.

The chain combines TRBV6-5 with TRBJ2-1; tentatively, D is TRBD1 (6 bases). Germline assignment: CDR1 MNHEY and CDR2 SVGAGI. V dropped 6 bases and J dropped 6 bases, with 18 bases sitting between them. This CDR3 has 15 residues. CDR3 region: CASSRRTLGGNEQFF. CDR3 DNA sequence: TGTGCCAGCAGCCGGAGGACCTTAGGGGGCAATGAGCAGTTCTTC.

This sequence joins TRBV28 and TRBJ1-1; D gene unclear. The CDR3 consists of 13 residues. V lost 3 bases and J lost 11, with 16 bases in between. Germline loops: CDR1 MDHEN, CDR2 SYDVKM. The CDR3: CASSLRVDERAFF. CDR3 DNA sequence: TGTGCCAGCAGTTTGCGAGTAGACGAGCGTGCTTTCTTT.

The chain couples TRBV28 to TRBJ1-5; 7 nucleotides agree with TRBD1. V shed 5 bases and J 8 bases; nucleotides not matched to a gene: 6. The CDR3 totals 13 residues. The germline V gene encodes CDR1 MDHEN and CDR2 SYDVKM. The CDR3 coding sequence is TGTGCCAGCAGTCTACAGGGGAGAGAGCCCCAGCATTTT. Translation: CASSLQGREPQHF.

This clone appeared once. This chain links TRBV30 with TRBJ1-2, with D possibly being TRBD1 (6 bases). The CDR3 is 12 residues long. Germline CDR1 and CDR2: GTSNPN and SVGIG (reference sequence). V dropped 4 bases and J dropped 8 bases, with 14 bases sitting between them. CDR3 sequence (DNA): TGTGCCTGGACTGGGGGGGCAGGAGGCTACACCTTC. The encoded protein is CAWTGGAGGYTF.

As to this clone: Additional DNA sequences in this sample encode the identical CDR3. The rearrangement uses TRBV7-2 and TRBJ2-7, with D tentatively TRBD1 (5 bases). The CDR3 has 12 amino acids. The germline gives CDR1 SGHTA, CDR2 FQGNSA. Trimming stripped 5 bases from V and 3 bases from J, with 8 bases between. The CDR3 is CASSRQGYEQYF. The CDR3 DNA sequence: TGTGCCAGCAGCCGCCAGGGCTACGAGCAGTACTTC.

CDR3 protein: CASREVGGISYEQYF. Written as DNA, the CDR3 is TGTGCCAGTAGGGAGGTCGGCGGGATTTCCTACGAGCAGTACTTC. The V gene is TRBV19, the J gene TRBJ2-7, with D possibly TRBD2 on 6 matching bases. The CDR3 contains 15 residues. Per germline, CDR1 LNHDA and CDR2 SQIVND (reference sequence). V was cut by 6 bases and J by 1 base, with 16 bases left in between.

V usage is TRBV11-3 and J usage is TRBJ2-1; 8 bases align to TRBD2. CDR1 and CDR2 from the germline V gene are SGHNT and YENEEA. This CDR3 is 15 amino acids long. The ends lost 1 base at V and 4 bases at J; junction bases unmatched: 3. CDR3 residues: CASSLGGTRYNEQFF. CDR3 sequence (DNA): TGTGCCAGCAGCTTAGGGGGGACTAGGTACAATGAGCAGTTCTTC. Filled out from reference TRBV11-3 and TRBJ2-1, the complete variable domain reads EAGVVQSPRYKIIEKKQPVAFWCNPISGHNTLYWYLQNLGQGPELLIRYENEEAVDDSQLPKDRFSAERLKGVDSTLKIQPAELGDSAVYLCASSLGGTRYNEQFFGPGTRLTVL.

Regarding this clone: Other DNA sequences within the sample encode an identical CDR3. V is TRBV20-1 and J is TRBJ1-1; D not certain. Trimming stripped 6 bases from V and 1 base from J, with 6 bases between. Germline loops: CDR1 DFQATT, CDR2 SNEGSKA (reference sequence). This CDR3 is built from 11 residues. As DNA, the CDR3 is TGCAGTGCCCCCGGGAACACTGAAGCTTTCTTT. Residues: CSAPGNTEAFF.

J is TRBJ2-7 and V is TRBV30, with D possibly TRBD2 on 6 matching bases. CDR3 length: 12 amino acids. In germline, CDR1 is GTSNPN, CDR2 SVGIG (reference sequence). The V end was cut by 1 base, the J end by 10 bases, with 14 bases between. The CDR3: CAWSGPPGLQYF. In nucleotides, the CDR3 is TGTGCCTGGAGTGGACCCCCGGGACTTCAGTACTTC.

The chain recombines TRBV23-1 with TRBJ2-3; TRBD2 matches at 10 bases. TRBV23-1 is annotated as an ORF whose role is uncertain. CDR3 length equals 16 residues. Trimming took 2 bases from V and 2 from J; bases not matched to a gene: 4. The CDR3 here is CASSQVGLADTDTQYF. In nucleotides, the CDR3 is TGCGCCAGCAGTCAAGTCGGACTAGCGGACACAGATACGCAGTATTTT.

V usage is TRBV5-1 and J usage is TRBJ2-1; a possible D gene is TRBD2 (7 bases). Germline lookup yields CDR1 SGHRS and CDR2 YFSETQ. V gave up 4 bases and J gave up 5 bases, with 19 bases separating them. The CDR3 consists of 16 residues. The CDR3 spells CASSRPGASGNNEQFF. Written as DNA, the CDR3 is TGCGCCAGCAGCCGCCCGGGGGCTAGCGGAAACAATGAGCAGTTCTTC.

The chain couples TRBV5-1 to TRBJ1-5; D is possibly TRBD1 (5 bases). Trimming left V 4 bases short and J 3 bases short, with 11 bases between. Germline loops: CDR1 SGHRS, CDR2 YFSETQ. The CDR3 has 14 amino acids. This chain's CDR3 is CASSADSPNQPQHF. The CDR3 DNA follows: TGCGCCAGCAGCGCAGACAGCCCCAATCAGCCCCAGCATTTT.

The gene calls are TRBV5-1 and TRBJ2-1, with 12 bases lining up with TRBD2. Trimming cost V 0 bases and J 2 bases; bases outside gene matches: 3. CDR1 is SGHRS and CDR2 is YFSETQ in the germline V gene. CDR3 length: 17 residues. Written as DNA, the CDR3 is TGCGCCAGCAGCTTGGTTCTAGCGGGAGGGGCCTACAATGAGCAGTTCTTC. The encoded protein is CASSLVLAGGAYNEQFF.

Remarks on this clone: Distinct nucleotide sequences in the sample also encode this CDR3. The chain employs TRBV7-2 and TRBJ2-7; D gene unclear. Germline values: CDR1 SGHTA, CDR2 FQGNSA. V dropped 1 base and J dropped 1 base, with 11 bases sitting between them. This CDR3 spans 15 amino acids. CDR3: CASSLEAPGSYEQYF. The CDR3 DNA sequence: TGTGCCAGCAGCTTAGAGGCCCCTGGGTCCTACGAGCAGTACTTC.

V and J are TRBV5-4 and TRBJ2-5; 9 bases fit TRBD1. This CDR3 has 15 residues. The ends lost 4 bases at V and 2 bases at J; junction bases unmatched: 6. Per germline, CDR1 SGHNT and CDR2 YYREEE (reference sequence). Here the CDR3 reads CASSQGTGSQETQYF. The CDR3 bases are TGTGCCAGCAGCCAAGGGACAGGGAGTCAAGAGACCCAGTACTTC. Full variable domain (outside the CDR3, taken from reference TRBV5-4 and TRBJ2-5): ETGVTQSPTHLIKTRGQQVTLRCSSQSGHNTVSWYQQALGQGPQFIFQYYREEENGRGNFPPRFSGLQFPNYSSELNVNALELDDSALYLCASSQGTGSQETQYFGPGTRLLVL.

The chain recombines TRBV19 with TRBJ1-5; 7 bases fit TRBD1. Germline CDR1 is LNHDA and CDR2 is SQIVND (reference sequence). The length of the CDR3 is 15 residues. The V gene end was trimmed by 0 bases and the J gene end by 6 bases; junction bases not matched to a gene: 5. The CDR3 here is CASSIDAGGTQPQHF. The CDR3, as DNA: TGTGCCAGTAGTATAGATGCAGGGGGGACTCAGCCCCAGCATTTT.

V gene TRBV7-2 combines with J gene TRBJ2-7; D might be TRBD2 (5 bases). Germline assignment: CDR1 SGHTA and CDR2 FQGNSA. CDR3 size: 15 residues. Trimming shortened V by 1 base and J by 2 bases, and 12 bases separated the two germline ends. CDR3 sequence: CASSLEGSEPYEQYF. The DNA for the CDR3 is TGTGCCAGCAGCTTAGAGGGTAGCGAACCCTACGAGCAGTACTTC.

This chain connects TRBV2 to TRBJ1-1; 8 bases map to TRBD1. The CDR3 consists of 14 residues. Trimming at V came to 1 base and at J to 6 bases, leaving 4 bases not matched to a gene. Germline-derived CDR1 and CDR2 are SNHLY and FYNNEI. The CDR3 reads CASSEGTGYAEAFF. DNA for the CDR3: TGTGCCAGCAGTGAAGGGACAGGGTATGCTGAAGCTTTCTTT.

This clone was seen more than once but under ten times. Within the sample, other DNA sequences also encode this same CDR3. This sequence joins TRBV5-1 and TRBJ1-4, with D possibly matching TRBD1 (5 bases). The CDR3 totals 15 residues. The V end was cut by 1 base, the J end by 2 bases, with 9 bases between. CDR1 SGHRS and CDR2 YFSETQ come from the germline V gene. CDR3 loop: CASSLTGTTNEKLFF. DNA for the CDR3: TGCGCCAGCAGCTTGACCGGGACGACTAATGAAAAACTGTTTTTT.

Of note for this clone: Other DNA sequences from this sample encode an identical CDR3 as well. The CDR3 coding sequence is TGTGCCAGCAGCTTAGCGGGCACCTACGAGCAGTACTTC. Encoded protein: CASSLAGTYEQYF. The chain combines TRBV7-2 with TRBJ2-7; D remains unclear. In germline, CDR1 is SGHTA, CDR2 FQGNSA. The CDR3 is 13 amino acids. The V gene lost 0 bases and the J gene lost 2 bases, with 5 bases spanning the gap.

This chain links TRBV6-5 with TRBJ2-1; no definite D call. The germline gives CDR1 MNHEY, CDR2 SVGAGI. The CDR3 consists of 11 residues. Trimming stripped 4 bases from V and 12 bases from J, with 10 bases between. The DNA of the CDR3 is TGTGCCAGCAGTTCTGGAACTTCGCAGTTCTTC. Translating gives CASSSGTSQFF.